This entry features one TCR beta chain sequence. This record comes from a study of blood T cell repertoires in COVID-19. Turning to the study itself: Acute and convalescent COVID-19 samples came from the United States, Italy and Spain. The analysed material was cDNA or gDNA that came from T cells, B-cell-depleted T cells, or PBMCs.

This CDR3 is 12 amino acids long. CDR1 and CDR2 (germline): SGHDT, YYEEEE. Deletions cut 5 bases from V and 3 bases from J, with 8 bases between. Per the original data handling: Reference gene primer amplification in the assay estimated nucleated cell counts. Sequenced by immunoSEQ multiplex PCR; TCRdb stores in-frame clones only, minus some. V and J calls and clone size are copied from that table; D and trimming were computed from the DNA. The sample yields 30,000 or so clones, approximately 80% seen once. The TCR originated in a man aged 80 or over with acute or convalescent COVID-19. Specimen: peripheral blood. The J gene is TRBJ1-2, the V gene TRBV5-6, with D perhaps matching TRBD1 (5 bases). CDR3 amino acids: CASRAGYYGYTF. DNA of the CDR3: TGTGCCAGCAGGGCAGGGTACTATGGCTACACCTTC.